These 25 T cell receptor beta chains originate from one sample sequenced in a study of T-cell reconstitution after alpha-beta-depleted transplantation in children. Unique molecular identifiers tagged the TCRbeta library. TCRdb itself ran the PCR reads through MiXCR, one entry per CDR3 protein. Of approximately 300,000 distinct CDR3 sequences in the sample, roughly 10% are singletons; the top ten hold about a quarter. This specimen consisted of peripheral blood, obtained 180 days after TCRalphabeta/CD19-depleted stem cell transplant. Source of these receptors: a male patient aged 2 to 9 who had a stem cell transplant for chronic granulomatous disease, so the T cells may come from the graft donor.

This clonotype appeared many times. The rearrangement uses TRBV5-1 and TRBJ2-4; D may be TRBD1 (6 bases). CDR1 and CDR2 (germline): SGHRS, YFSETQ. This CDR3 has 17 residues. Between the trimmed V and J ends, which lost 4 bases and 8 bases, there was a span of 25 bases. The chain's CDR3 is CASSTLGRGGVRDIQYF. In nucleotides, the CDR3 is TGCGCCAGCAGCACCCTTGGGCGTGGGGGCGTAAGGGACATTCAGTACTTC.

This clonotype came up many times. The chain couples TRBV28 to TRBJ1-1; D is unresolved. Germline V gives CDR1 MDHEN, CDR2 SYDVKM. The CDR3 covers 15 residues. V was cut by 2 bases and J by 1 base, with 11 bases left in between. The CDR3 nucleotides are TGTGCCAGCAGTTTAACGAAAGCCGGGAACACTGAAGCTTTCTTT. Its protein product is CASSLTKAGNTEAFF.

This clonotype showed up many times. The gene calls are TRBV20-1 and TRBJ2-7, with 10 bases fitting TRBD2. V gave up 6 bases and J gave up 2 bases; unmatched junction bases: 4. There are 13 residues in the CDR3. Germline CDR1 DFQATT, CDR2 SNEGSKA (reference sequence). The CDR3 sequence is CSAGTSEAYEQYF. DNA of the CDR3: TGCAGTGCCGGGACTAGCGAGGCCTACGAGCAGTACTTC.

This clonotype has a count of ten or more. The chain is built from TRBV7-8 and TRBJ1-5, with no clear D. This CDR3 is 15 amino acids long. Trimming stripped 3 bases from V and 3 bases from J, with 12 bases between. Germline V gene lookup returns CDR1 SGHVS and CDR2 FQNEAQ. CDR3 residues: CASSFYGEANQPQHF. The CDR3 bases are TGTGCCAGCAGCTTTTACGGGGAGGCCAATCAGCCCCAGCATTTT.

This clonotype occurred many times. V and J are TRBV20-1 and TRBJ1-5, with D unclear. The CDR3 totals 12 residues. CDR1 and CDR2 (germline): DFQATT, SNEGSKA (reference sequence). V was cut by 0 bases and J by 10 bases, with 10 bases left in between. CDR3 amino acids: CSARETVHPQHF. The DNA of the CDR3 is TGCAGTGCTAGAGAAACAGTTCATCCCCAGCATTTT.

Note on this clonotype: A clone one base away is much larger, so this may be a read error. This CDR3 fails to terminate in the conserved phenylalanine or tryptophan, so it likely reflects a read error. V and J are TRBV7-8 and TRBJ2-1; no definite D call. The CDR3 is 12 amino acids. V shed 5 bases and J shed 10 bases, with 12 bases lying between them. Germline CDR1 SGHVS, CDR2 FQNEAQ. Here the CDR3 DNA reads TGTGCCAGCAGCCGACCCCGAAGAGAGCAGTTCTAC. It codes for CASSRPRREQFY.

This clonotype was counted at least ten times. This rearrangement joins TRBV7-6 to TRBJ2-1, with 12 nucleotides matching TRBD2. This CDR3 region has 18 residues. Germline lookup yields CDR1 SGHVS and CDR2 FNYEAQ. The junction had 13 bases not matched to a gene; V was cut back by 2 bases and J by 8 bases. Here the CDR3 reads CASSLPGLAGLAGDEQFF. The CDR3 DNA sequence: TGTGCCAGCAGCTTACCTGGACTAGCGGGATTGGCGGGCGATGAGCAGTTCTTC.

The chain has TRBV29-1 and TRBJ1-4; tentatively, D is TRBD1 (5 bases). The CDR3 contains 13 residues. Germline V gene data show CDR1 as SQVTM and CDR2 as ANQGSEA. V lost 6 bases and J 4 bases, leaving 12 bases between the germline ends. This CDR3 is CSVGGRNNEKLFF. CDR3 in DNA: TGCAGCGTGGGGGGACGGAATAATGAAAAACTGTTTTTT. Drawing the rest from reference TRBV29-1 and TRBJ1-4, the complete variable domain is SAVISQKPSRDICQRGTSLTIQCQVDSQVTMMFWYRQQPGQSLTLIATANQGSEATYESGFVIDKFPISRPNLTFSTLTVSNMSPEDSSIYLCSVGGRNNEKLFFGSGTQLSVL.

This clonotype was counted ten times or more. The V gene is TRBV3-1, the J gene TRBJ1-5; D is possibly TRBD1 (5 bases). The CDR3 has 14 amino acids. Germline V gene data show CDR1 as LGHDT and CDR2 as YNNKEL (reference sequence). V was cut by 0 bases and J by 6 bases, with 9 bases left in between. CDR3 region: CASSQEGPAQPQHF. CDR3 sequence (DNA): TGTGCCAGCAGCCAAGAGGGGCCCGCTCAGCCCCAGCATTTT.

Only a few counts were recorded for this clonotype. A read error may explain this, as a much larger clone is one base away. This chain links TRBV29-1 with TRBJ2-2; TRBD1 or TRBD2 may be the D gene (6 bases each). Germline CDR1 SQVTM, CDR2 ANQGSEA. This CDR3 has 13 residues. DNA of the CDR3: TGCAGCGTTGGAGGAGGGGGGACCGGGGAGCCGTTTTTT. It specifies CSVGGGGTGEPFF.

This clonotype has ten or more counts. The V and J genes are TRBV20-1 and TRBJ2-1; 7 positions agree with TRBD2. Germline-derived CDR1 and CDR2 are DFQATT and SNEGSKA (reference sequence). This CDR3 comprises 15 residues. V gave up 3 bases and J gave up 13 bases; unmatched junction bases: 18. The CDR3 loop reads CSASRRPSGTPAQFF. CDR3 coding DNA: TGCAGTGCTAGTCGCCGCCCGAGCGGGACCCCCGCACAGTTCTTC.

As to this clonotype: Just one base apart from a much larger clone, this may be a read error. The chain has TRBV18 and TRBJ1-5, with 8 nucleotides matching TRBD1. Germline CDR1 reads KGHSH; CDR2 reads LQKENI. The CDR3 contains 14 residues. The DNA of the CDR3 is TGTGCCAACTCACCCGACAGGGGTGGTCAGCCCCAGCATTTT. It encodes CANSPDRGGQPQHF.

This clonotype was counted ten times or more. The chain joins TRBV7-9 to TRBJ2-3, with TRBD2 matching over 14 bases. This CDR3 spans 16 amino acids. The germline CDR1 and CDR2 sequences are SEHNR and FQNEAQ (reference sequence). V lost 5 bases to trimming and J lost 5 bases; unmatched junction nucleotides: 6. The CDR3 coding sequence is TGTGCCAGCAGCCCTGGGACTAGCGGGAGCCAAGATACGCAGTATTTT. Translated, it gives CASSPGTSGSQDTQYF.

This clonotype showed up just once. Since a much larger clone is just one base distant, this may be a read error. The chain is built from TRBV15 and TRBJ2-5, with D tentatively TRBD1 (5 bases). Germline V gene data show CDR1 as LNHNV and CDR2 as YYDKDF (reference sequence). Trimming pared 1 base from V and 2 bases from J, leaving 14 bases between. The CDR3 has 16 amino acids. CDR3 sequence reads: CATSRGPGWGQETQYF. The CDR3 DNA follows: TGTGCCACCAGCAGAGGTCCAGGGTGGGGACAAGAGACCCAGTACTTC.

This clonotype was seen only a few times. This chain connects TRBV7-3 to TRBJ2-2; D call uncertain. The CDR3 consists of 14 residues. Trimming cost V 1 base and J 7 bases, with 10 bases left between them. Germline lookup yields CDR1 SGHTA and CDR2 FQGTGA. CDR3 in DNA: TGTGCCAGCAGCTTAAACTTAGGTCGCGGGGAGCTGTTTTTT. Its protein is CASSLNLGRGELFF.

In this sample, this clonotype turned up many times. V usage is TRBV27 and J usage is TRBJ2-1, with a possible D match to TRBD1 (5 bases). This CDR3 comprises 15 residues. V gave up 5 bases and J gave up 1 base, with 12 bases separating them. CDR1 MNHEY and CDR2 SMNVEV come from the germline V gene (reference sequence). The CDR3, as DNA: TGTGCCAGCAGTAACACAGGTGTATCCTACAATGAGCAGTTCTTC. Residues: CASSNTGVSYNEQFF.

This clonotype was recorded at least ten times. The chain combines TRBV29-1 with TRBJ2-7, with D perhaps matching TRBD1 (6 bases). V was shortened by 1 base and J by 4 bases, with 14 bases between the two germline ends. The CDR3 loop spans 14 amino acids. Germline loops: CDR1 SQVTM, CDR2 ANQGSEA. The CDR3 DNA is TGCAGCGTTGAAGGGGGGCAGGGTCCGTACGAGCAGTACTTC. This gives the protein CSVEGGQGPYEQYF.

This chain links TRBV19 with TRBJ2-2; maybe TRBD1 (6 bases). V dropped 4 bases and J dropped 6 bases, with 27 bases sitting between them. The CDR3 consists of 19 residues. Germline V gene lookup returns CDR1 LNHDA and CDR2 SQIVND (reference sequence). The CDR3 is CASSKVLVGARGIAGELFF. CDR3 DNA: TGTGCCAGTAGTAAGGTTTTGGTGGGGGCGCGAGGTATCGCCGGGGAGCTGTTTTTT. Based on the CDR3 plus reference TRBV19 and TRBJ2-2, the full variable domain is DGGITQSPKYLFRKEGQNVTLSCEQNLNHDAMYWYRQDPGQGLRLIYYSQIVNDFQKGDIAEGYSVSREKKESFPLTVTSAQKNPTAFYLCASSKVLVGARGIAGELFFGEGSRLTVL.

The sample holds many counts of this clonotype. The genes are TRBV30 and TRBJ2-2, with 8 bases matching TRBD1. The CDR3 contains 15 residues. Germline CDR1 GTSNPN, CDR2 SVGIG (reference sequence). V gave up 2 bases and J gave up 3 bases; unmatched junction bases: 5. CDR3 protein: CAWSLPGQDTGELFF. The DNA for the CDR3 is TGTGCCTGGAGTCTACCGGGACAGGACACCGGGGAGCTGTTTTTT.

This clonotype was recorded at least ten times. V is TRBV20-1 and J is TRBJ1-2; D not certain. The CDR3 consists of 13 residues. Germline V CDR1 and CDR2: DFQATT, SNEGSKA (reference sequence). V lost 0 bases, J lost 6 bases, and 11 bases lay in between. CDR3 DNA: TGCAGTGCTAGAGATCACTTACCCAATGGCTACACCTTC. This translates into CSARDHLPNGYTF.

This clonotype was detected many times. The chain carries TRBV29-1 and TRBJ2-5; TRBD2 matches 7 bases. The V and J ends lost 4 bases and 4 bases, in that order; junction bases with no gene match: 3. The CDR3 runs 12 residues. Germline V gene data show CDR1 as SQVTM and CDR2 as ANQGSEA. CDR3 residues: CSVVWGGETQYF. CDR3 DNA: TGCAGCGTTGTTTGGGGGGGAGAGACCCAGTACTTC. Looking up the rest from reference TRBV29-1 and TRBJ2-5 gives the full variable domain: SAVISQKPSRDICQRGTSLTIQCQVDSQVTMMFWYRQQPGQSLTLIATANQGSEATYESGFVIDKFPISRPNLTFSTLTVSNMSPEDSSIYLCSVVWGGETQYFGPGTRLLVL.

CDR3 bases: TGTGCCAGCAGTTACTCCTGGCAGGGGGACCAAGAGACCCAGTACTTC. Its translation: CASSYSWQGDQETQYF. The chain combines TRBV6-5 with TRBJ2-5, with 7 bases aligning to TRBD1. J was trimmed by 0 bases and V by 0 bases; bases with no gene match: 4. Germline-derived CDR1 and CDR2 are MNHEY and SVGAGI. This CDR3 has 16 amino acids.

This clonotype was recorded at least ten times. V and J are TRBV9 and TRBJ2-3; 9 positions agree with TRBD1. From germline, CDR1 is SGDLS and CDR2 YYNGEE. The CDR3 covers 16 residues. The J segment lost 4 bases and the V segment lost 3 bases, leaving 9 bases of the junction unmatched. Here the CDR3 reads CASSAEGTGLADTQYF. Here the CDR3 DNA reads TGTGCCAGCAGCGCGGAGGGGACAGGGCTGGCAGATACGCAGTATTTT.

Details on this clonotype: A much larger clone differs from this one at a single base, so this may be a read error. The rearrangement joins TRBV12-3 or TRBV12-4 to TRBJ1-2; D is unclear. This CDR3 spans 15 amino acids. V gave up 2 bases and J gave up 7 bases, with 17 bases separating them. The CDR3 DNA reads TGTGCCAGCAGTTTACACGGGCAAAGGCGGCGTGGCTACACCTTC. Translated: CASSLHGQRRRGYTF.

This clonotype occurred many times. This chain joins TRBV28 and TRBJ2-2; 8 bases are shared with TRBD2. V lost 2 bases, J lost 3 bases, and 2 bases stayed unmatched. The CDR3 sequence is 15 residues long. Germline V lookup: CDR1 MDHEN, CDR2 SYDVKM. CDR3 nucleotides: TGTGCCAGCAGTTTAGAACTAGCGGACACCGGGGAGCTGTTTTTT. Residues: CASSLELADTGELFF.